The 8 T cell receptor beta chains below all came from one sample that was sequenced in a study of blood T cell repertoires in COVID-19. Here immunoSEQ multiplex PCR was the method, and the copy in TCRdb shows in-frame clones only, minus some. The sample yields around 100,000 clones, roughly 83% seen once. The sequenced sample was peripheral blood. Receptors were obtained from a woman aged 70 to 79 with acute or convalescent COVID-19.

V usage is TRBV3-1 (or the pseudogene TRBV3-2) and J usage is TRBJ2-5; D gene ambiguous. The CDR3 is 14 amino acids. The germline V gene encodes CDR1 LGHDT and CDR2 YNNKEL (reference sequence). V lost 4 bases and J lost 0, with 9 bases in between. In nucleotides, the CDR3 is TGTGCCAGCAGCCTGTCAGACTACCAAGAGACCCAGTACTTC. It is translated as CASSLSDYQETQYF.

This clone has just one count. This chain joins TRBV6-6 and TRBJ1-1, with 8 bases matching TRBD1. With V trimmed by 5 bases and J by 4 bases, 6 bases remained unmatched. Germline lookup yields CDR1 MNHNY and CDR2 SVGAGI (reference sequence). The CDR3 length is 14 residues. CDR3 region: CASSLRGLGTEAFF. CDR3 bases: TGTGCCAGCAGTCTCAGGGGGCTGGGCACTGAAGCTTTCTTT.

The rearrangement joins TRBV5-8 to TRBJ1-4; 7 positions match TRBD1. CDR3 length: 14 residues. Germline CDR1 reads SGHTS; CDR2 reads YDEGEE. The V segment lost 0 bases and the J segment 14 bases; nucleotides outside the gene matches: 10. CDR3 nucleotide sequence: TGTGCCAGCAGCTTGGCCTCCCCAGGGGGAGGTCTGTTTTTT. This sequence encodes CASSLASPGGGLFF.

The chain joins TRBV7-3 to TRBJ2-3, with D maybe TRBD2 (6 bases). Germline CDR1 reads SGHTA; CDR2 reads FQGTGA. Trimming left V 0 bases short and J 5 bases short, with 15 bases between. The CDR3 totals 16 residues. The CDR3 DNA follows: TGTGCCAGCAGCTTAACGGGACCTGGAGCGGGAGATACGCAGTATTTT. Its translation is CASSLTGPGAGDTQYF.

This clone was seen a single time. The chain recombines TRBV11-1 with TRBJ2-2, with TRBD2 identical over 8 bases. CDR3 length: 15 residues. The V gene end was trimmed by 4 bases and the J gene end by 7 bases; junction bases not matched to a gene: 8. The V gene's germline CDR1 is SGHAT and CDR2 FQDESV (reference sequence). The CDR3 region has the DNA TGTGCCAGCAGCTCCGCGGGACTAGTCGACGGGGAGCTGTTTTTT. Translating gives CASSSAGLVDGELFF.

The gene calls are TRBV6-5 and TRBJ2-5; D is unclear. Germline CDR1 reads MNHEY; CDR2 reads SVGAGI. The ends were cut back, 4 bases at V and 4 bases at J, with 10 bases in the middle. The CDR3 loop spans 13 amino acids. CDR3 nucleotides: TGTGCCAGCAGTTCGAGAGGCAGAGAGACCCAGTACTTC. Its translation is CASSSRGRETQYF.

V and J are TRBV5-1 and TRBJ1-2, with D perhaps TRBD1 (5 bases). CDR1 SGHRS and CDR2 YFSETQ come from the germline V gene. V dropped 0 bases and J dropped 4 bases, with 13 bases sitting between them. The CDR3 has 15 residues. The CDR3 loop reads CASSLVGRASYGYTF. CDR3 bases: TGCGCCAGCAGCTTGGTAGGCAGGGCATCCTATGGCTACACCTTC.

This chain uses TRBV19 with TRBJ1-3; D is perhaps TRBD1 (6 bases). Germline V gene sequence: CDR1 LNHDA, CDR2 SQIVND (reference sequence). Trimming removed 3 bases from V and 8 bases from J, with 11 bases in between. The CDR3 contains 13 residues. For the CDR3, the DNA is TGTGCCAGTAGTATGGTCAGGGGTGACACCATATATTTT. Translated, it gives CASSMVRGDTIYF.